This T cell receptor (beta chain) was captured by sequencing in a study of T cell responses to AZD1222 COVID-19 vaccine. Notes on the study in general: Rises in breadth and depth of Spike-specific TCRs came after two AZD1222 doses. Of spike-specific TCRs, nearly half reportedly target regions left unmutated in variants.

A note on this clone: No antigen is known for it.

The data were produced by immunoSEQ multiplex PCR, yet TCRdb's version contains in-frame clones alone and is incomplete. This sample has 140,000 to 150,000 clones, with approximately 85% found just once. The source was peripheral blood, collected on day 0 of MenACWY control vaccination. The source of this sequence is an adult in good health.

The CDR3 DNA sequence: TGTGCCAGCAGCCTGGGCCTCTCAGAATATTTT. It is translated as CASSLGLSEYF. The rearrangement links TRBV7-9 to TRBJ1-3; unclear D gene. Trimming shortened V by 5 bases and J by 15 bases, and 14 bases separated the two germline ends. The germline CDR1 and CDR2 sequences are SEHNR and FQNEAQ (reference sequence). The CDR3 has 11 amino acids.